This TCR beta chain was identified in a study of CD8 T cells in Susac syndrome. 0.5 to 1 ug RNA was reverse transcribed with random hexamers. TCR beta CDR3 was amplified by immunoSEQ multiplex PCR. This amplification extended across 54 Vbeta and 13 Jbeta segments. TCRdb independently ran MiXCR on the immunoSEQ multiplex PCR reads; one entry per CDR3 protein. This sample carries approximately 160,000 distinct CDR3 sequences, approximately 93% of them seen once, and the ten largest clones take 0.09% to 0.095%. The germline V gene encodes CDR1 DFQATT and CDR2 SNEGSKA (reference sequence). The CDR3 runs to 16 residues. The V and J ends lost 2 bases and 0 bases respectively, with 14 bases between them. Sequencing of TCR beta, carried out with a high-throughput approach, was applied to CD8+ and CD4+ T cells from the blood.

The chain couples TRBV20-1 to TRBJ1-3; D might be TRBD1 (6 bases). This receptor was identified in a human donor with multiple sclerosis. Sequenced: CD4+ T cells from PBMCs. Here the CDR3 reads CSARSVDSLSGNTIYF. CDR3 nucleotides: TGCAGTGCTAGATCGGTGGACAGCCTCTCTGGAAACACCATATATTTT.